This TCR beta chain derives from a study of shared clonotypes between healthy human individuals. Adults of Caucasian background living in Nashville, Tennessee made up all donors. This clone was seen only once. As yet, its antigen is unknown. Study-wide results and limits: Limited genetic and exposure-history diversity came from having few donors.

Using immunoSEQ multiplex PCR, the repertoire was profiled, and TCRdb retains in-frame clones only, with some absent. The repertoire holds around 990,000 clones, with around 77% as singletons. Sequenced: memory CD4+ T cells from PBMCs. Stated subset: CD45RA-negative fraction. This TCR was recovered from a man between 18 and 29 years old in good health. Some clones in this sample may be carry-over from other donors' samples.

CDR3 residues: CASSLSATRGTGELFF. CDR3 nucleotides: TGTGCCAGCAGCTTAAGCGCGACTAGGGGCACCGGGGAGCTGTTTTTT. The chain carries TRBV7-2 and TRBJ2-2; possibly TRBD2 for D (6 bases). Germline V CDR1 and CDR2: SGHTA, FQGNSA. The V and J ends lost 2 bases and 4 bases respectively, with 14 bases between them. CDR3 length: 16 amino acids.